These T cell receptor beta chains were read from a single sample in a study of blood T cell repertoires in COVID-19. Here immunoSEQ multiplex PCR was the method, and the copy in TCRdb shows in-frame clones only, minus some. The table includes about 160,000 clones, over 70% detected once. Specimen: PBMCs or T cells enriched from blood (not recorded which). The receptor source for this set is a woman between 55 and 75 years old who had recovered from COVID-19. The CDR3 runs from the conserved cysteine through the conserved F or W. D genes are given only for firm matches. Only part of the rows carry a size: once, few, many, or a class if the clone is expanded.

many,TRBD2,TRBV14,TRBJ2-3,CASSQVAGGTRAQYF,TGTGCCAGCAGCCAAGTAGCGGGGGGGACTCGGGCGCAGTATTTT
.,.,TRBV6-5,TRBJ1-1,CASRVGGQNTEAFF,TGTGCCAGCAGGGTGGGAGGGCAGAACACTGAAGCTTTCTTT
.,TRBD1,TRBV5-4,TRBJ1-2,CASSRGTGGYGYTF,TGTGCCAGCAGCCGGGGGACAGGGGGATATGGCTACACCTTC
few,TRBD1,TRBV15,TRBJ1-1,CATSRDRQGKAFF,TGTGCCACCAGCAGGGACCGACAGGGAAAAGCTTTCTTT
.,.,TRBV4-2,TRBJ2-5,CASSQDQTTQYF,TGTGCCAGCAGCCAAGATCAGACTACCCAGTACTTC
.,.,TRBV3-1/TRBV3-2,TRBJ2-7,CASSPGDGPSYEQYF,TGTGCCAGCAGCCCAGGGGACGGACCGTCCTACGAGCAGTACTTC
.,TRBD1,TRBV9,TRBJ2-4,CASSAGTARIAKNIQYF,TGTGCCAGCAGCGCGGGGACAGCCAGGATAGCCAAAAACATTCAGTACTTC
.,TRBD1,TRBV7-2,TRBJ1-1,CASSLGTVNTEAFF,TGTGCCAGCAGCCTAGGGACAGTGAACACTGAAGCTTTCTTT
.,.,TRBV9,TRBJ1-3,CASSERVSGNTIYF,TGTGCCAGCAGCGAGAGGGTCTCTGGAAACACCATATATTTT
few,TRBD1,TRBV15,TRBJ1-2,CATSRGDRAYGYTF,TGTGCCACCAGCAGAGGAGACAGGGCCTATGGCTACACCTTC
.,TRBD2,TRBV3-1/TRBV3-2,TRBJ2-5,CASSQARLAGAETQYF,TGTGCCAGCAGCCAAGCCAGACTAGCGGGGGCAGAGACCCAGTACTTC
.,.,TRBV12-3/TRBV12-4,TRBJ1-2,CASWSTGSNGYTF,TGTGCCAGCTGGTCGACGGGGTCCAATGGCTACACCTTC
.,.,TRBV30,TRBJ2-7,CAWRAGQTQREQYF,TGTGCCTGGAGGGCCGGACAGACCCAGAGGGAGCAGTACTTC
.,.,TRBV5-6,TRBJ1-2,CATSGNPNYGYTF,TGTGCCACGTCAGGGAATCCTAACTATGGCTACACCTTC
.,.,TRBV7-8,TRBJ1-3,CASSLAGVGNTIYF,TGTGCCAGCAGCTTAGCAGGGGTCGGAAACACCATATATTTT
.,TRBD1,TRBV4-1,TRBJ1-5,CASSQEDRRDQPQHF,TGCGCCAGCAGCCAAGAGGACAGGAGAGATCAGCCCCAGCATTTT
.,TRBD2,TRBV19,TRBJ2-3,CASSPGGRGSTDTQYF,TGTGCCAGTAGTCCCGGGGGGAGGGGTAGCACAGATACGCAGTATTTT
.,.,TRBV7-9,TRBJ2-7,CASSLDPDRRLDYEQYF,TGTGCCAGCAGCTTAGATCCCGACAGGCGGTTAGATTACGAGCAGTACTTC
.,.,TRBV9,TRBJ1-2,CASSVDSGNYGYTF,TGTGCCAGCAGCGTAGACAGTGGAAACTATGGCTACACCTTC
.,.,TRBV10-3,TRBJ2-4,CAISETAENIQYF,TGTGCCATCAGTGAGACAGCCGAAAACATTCAGTACTTC
.,TRBD2,TRBV9,TRBJ2-5,CASSPGLAGGQETQYF,TGTGCCAGCAGCCCGGGACTAGCGGGGGGCCAAGAGACCCAGTACTTC
.,.,TRBV11-2,TRBJ1-2,CASSPRKGGYGYTF,TGTGCCAGCAGCCCCCGTAAGGGGGGGTATGGCTACACCTTC
.,TRBD1,TRBV19,TRBJ2-5,CASSLGTGQQETQYF,TGTGCCAGTAGTTTGGGGACAGGGCAGCAAGAGACCCAGTACTTC
.,.,TRBV11-3,TRBJ2-1,CASSPGGTYNEQFF,TGTGCCAGCAGCCCAGGAGGCACTTACAATGAGCAGTTCTTC
.,.,TRBV4-1,TRBJ2-2,CASSQDIPSRGNTGELFF,TGCGCCAGCAGCCAAGATATCCCCTCGCGGGGGAACACCGGGGAGCTGTTTTTT
.,.,TRBV7-9,TRBJ1-4,CASSYDREKLFF,TGTGCCAGCAGTTATGACAGGGAAAAACTGTTTTTT
.,.,TRBV3-1/TRBV3-2,TRBJ1-5,CASSQGGRSQPQHF,TGTGCCAGCAGCCAAGGCGGCCGATCCCAGCCCCAGCATTTT
.,.,TRBV18,TRBJ1-3,CASSPEGSGNTIYF,TGTGCCAGCTCACCAGAGGGCTCTGGAAACACCATATATTTT
.,.,TRBV12-3/TRBV12-4,TRBJ2-7,CASSLGGRHEQYF,TGTGCCAGCAGTTTAGGAGGGAGACACGAGCAGTACTTC
.,TRBD1,TRBV6-5,TRBJ1-1,CASTAWTGGLVEAFF,TGTGCCAGCACCGCCTGGACAGGGGGTCTTGTGGAGGCTTTCTTT
.,TRBD1,TRBV7-2,TRBJ2-1,CASSSDKDRGGNEQFF,TGTGCCAGCAGCTCGGACAAGGACAGGGGAGGGAATGAGCAGTTCTTC
.,TRBD2,TRBV19,TRBJ2-7,CASSPLGLAGGYEQYF,TGTGCCAGTAGTCCCCTTGGACTAGCGGGGGGCTACGAGCAGTACTTC
.,TRBD2,TRBV19,TRBJ2-3,CASSLEGLEVDTQYF,TGTGCCAGTAGCCTAGAGGGACTAGAAGTAGATACGCAGTATTTT
once,TRBD1,TRBV5-1,TRBJ1-1,CASSLGTGDEAFF,TGCGCCAGCAGCTTGGGTACAGGGGATGAAGCTTTCTTT
few,TRBD1,TRBV3-1/TRBV3-2,TRBJ1-6,CASRYRGLDNSPLHF,TGTGCCAGCAGGTACAGGGGGCTGGATAATTCACCCCTCCACTTT
.,TRBD1,TRBV5-1,TRBJ2-7,CASSLVGTGEPYEQYF,TGCGCCAGCAGCTTGGTTGGGACAGGGGAACCTTACGAGCAGTACTTC
.,.,TRBV19,TRBJ1-1,CASNRGGMNTEAFF,TGTGCCAGTAATCGGGGGGGTATGAACACTGAAGCTTTCTTT
.,.,TRBV5-1,TRBJ1-1,CASSLGHQDTEAFF,TGCGCCAGCAGCTTGGGACACCAAGACACTGAAGCTTTCTTT
.,TRBD1,TRBV27,TRBJ2-7,CASSQGTGGHEQYF,TGTGCCAGCAGTCAAGGGACAGGGGGCCACGAGCAGTACTTC
.,TRBD2,TRBV3-1/TRBV3-2,TRBJ2-7,CASSQIAGGLEQYF,TGTGCCAGCAGCCAGATAGCGGGGGGGCTCGAGCAGTACTTC
.,.,TRBV28,TRBJ2-7,CASSLWARQDSYEQYF,TGTGCCAGCAGTTTATGGGCTCGACAAGACTCCTACGAGCAGTACTTC